Presented here are 16 T cell receptor beta chains from one specimen sequenced in a study of cytomegalovirus exposure and HLA in healthy donors. In the PCR, 60 Vbeta and 13 Jbeta primers were used. TCRdb's table, derived via immunoSEQ multiplex PCR, lists solely in-frame clones and lacks some. Among about 100,000 clones listed, roughly 78% were seen once. Sequenced: PBMCs. Source of these receptors: a woman in her 40s in good health and CMV-seronegative.

This clone came up a few times. The J gene is TRBJ2-3, the V gene TRBV28; 11 bases match TRBD2. Germline V gene sequence: CDR1 MDHEN, CDR2 SYDVKM. The CDR3 has 15 amino acids. Trimming at V came to 8 bases and at J to 4 bases, leaving 8 bases not matched to a gene. The CDR3 nucleotides read TGTGCCAGCTGCTTGTTAGCGGGAGGGGCAGATACGCAGTATTTT. Translated, it gives CASCLLAGGADTQYF.

Written as DNA, the CDR3 is TGTGCCAGCAGCCCTAAGCGCGGGTATGGGACTAATGAAAAACTGTTTTTT. Its protein product is CASSPKRGYGTNEKLFF. This rearrangement joins TRBV7-9 to TRBJ1-4; D unresolved. The germline V gene has CDR1 SEHNR and CDR2 FQNEAQ (reference sequence). The CDR3 totals 17 residues. V was clipped by 5 bases and J by 2 bases, with 18 bases between them. Full variable domain (remainder filled in from reference TRBV7-9 and TRBJ1-4): DTGVSQNPRHKITKRGQNVTFRCDPISEHNRLYWYRQTLGQGPEFLTYFQNEAQLEKSRLLSDRFSAERPKGSFSTLEIQRTEQGDSAMYLCASSPKRGYGTNEKLFFGSGTQLSVL.

This clone was seen only once. The genes are TRBV5-1 and TRBJ2-5, with unresolved D. The V gene's germline CDR1 is SGHRS and CDR2 YFSETQ. The CDR3 covers 13 residues. With 0 bases removed from V and 2 bases from J, the gap between germline ends came to 5 bases. CDR3 residues: CASSLAHQETQYF. The CDR3 DNA reads as TGCGCCAGCAGCTTGGCCCATCAAGAGACCCAGTACTTC.

The chain recombines TRBV2 with TRBJ1-3; D might be TRBD1 (6 bases). Per germline, CDR1 SNHLY and CDR2 FYNNEI. The V end lost 2 bases, the J end lost 2 bases, and 7 bases lay between the germline ends. The CDR3 loop spans 14 amino acids. The CDR3 DNA follows: TGTGCCAGCAGTGAAAGGGGGACTGGAAACACCATATATTTT. Translating it yields CASSERGTGNTIYF.

This chain connects TRBV10-1 to TRBJ2-7; perhaps TRBD1 as D (6 bases). Between the trimmed V and J ends, which lost 2 bases and 3 bases, there was a span of 11 bases. Germline CDR1 and CDR2: WNHNN and SYGVQD (reference sequence). The CDR3 sequence is 14 residues long. CDR3 coding DNA: TGCGCCAGCAGTGAGCGCAACAGGGACTACGAGCAGTACTTC. Its translation is CASSERNRDYEQYF.

The chain combines TRBV29-1 with TRBJ1-1; TRBD1 agrees at 9 bases. The ends lost 2 bases at V and 4 bases at J; junction bases unmatched: 11. The CDR3 sequence is 16 residues long. Germline V CDR1 and CDR2: SQVTM, ANQGSEA. The CDR3 bases are TGCAGCGTTGAAATAGGACAGGGGCCTTCAGGCACTGAAGCTTTCTTT. This translates into CSVEIGQGPSGTEAFF.

The V gene is TRBV5-1, the J gene TRBJ2-1, with a possible D match to TRBD2 (6 bases). The V end was cut by 0 bases, the J end by 5 bases, with 18 bases between. CDR3 length: 17 amino acids. CDR1 and CDR2 from the germline V gene are SGHRS and YFSETQ. DNA of the CDR3: TGCGCCAGCAGCTTGGCCTGGGGGGAGCGGGCTAACAATGAGCAGTTCTTC. It specifies CASSLAWGERANNEQFF.

In nucleotides, the CDR3 is TGTGCCAGCAGGTTCGGTACTAGCGTGTGGGGCACCGGGGAGCTGTTTTTT. Residues: CASRFGTSVWGTGELFF. V gene TRBV6-4 combines with J gene TRBJ2-2; 7 bases match TRBD2. Germline loops: CDR1 MRHNA, CDR2 SNTAGT. This CDR3 contains 17 residues. V shed 6 bases, J shed 4 bases, and the junction held 14 bases outside the gene matches.

V and J are TRBV6-5 and TRBJ1-1; D remains ambiguous. CDR3 length equals 12 residues. V was clipped by 7 bases and J by 4 bases, with 10 bases between them. Germline V gene sequence: CDR1 MNHEY, CDR2 SVGAGI. Written as DNA, the CDR3 is TGTGCCAGCACTGATCGGGTCACTGAAGCTTTCTTT. Protein product: CASTDRVTEAFF.

This chain joins TRBV28 and TRBJ2-7; TRBD2 might be the D (6 bases). Germline-derived CDR1 and CDR2 are MDHEN and SYDVKM. The CDR3 has 15 amino acids. The V gene lost 3 bases and the J gene lost 1 base, with 13 bases spanning the gap. CDR3 nucleotides: TGTGCCAGCAGTTTCATGGGGGGAGGATCCTACGAGCAGTACTTC. The encoded protein is CASSFMGGGSYEQYF.

This clone was observed a handful of times. The rearrangement links TRBV5-4 to TRBJ2-3; tentatively, D is TRBD1 (6 bases). Germline V gene data show CDR1 as SGHNT and CDR2 as YYREEE (reference sequence). This CDR3 contains 15 residues. With 1 base removed from V and 5 bases from J, the gap between germline ends came to 14 bases. The CDR3 DNA reads as TGTGCCAGCAGCTTGACTACAGGGTGGATAGATACGCAGTATTTT. Protein product: CASSLTTGWIDTQYF.

The chain recombines TRBV19 with TRBJ2-7; 13 bases line up with TRBD2. V dropped 4 bases and J dropped 4; count of bases not matched to a gene: 4. This CDR3 contains 15 residues. Germline V lookup: CDR1 LNHDA, CDR2 SQIVND (reference sequence). The CDR3 sequence is CASSTRTSGRYEQYF. CDR3 nucleotide sequence: TGTGCCAGTAGTACTCGGACTAGCGGGAGATACGAGCAGTACTTC.

This clone was found a few times. J is TRBJ2-7 and V is TRBV30, with 11 bases aligning to TRBD1. Per the germline V gene, CDR1 is GTSNPN and CDR2 is SVGIG (reference sequence). V was pared by 7 bases and J by 3 bases, with 8 bases of the junction left unmatched. This CDR3 has 14 amino acids. The CDR3 here is CALMGQGVRYEQYF. The CDR3, as DNA: TGTGCCTTAATGGGACAGGGGGTCCGCTACGAGCAGTACTTC.

The rearrangement uses TRBV29-1 and TRBJ2-1, with TRBD2 as a possible D gene (6 bases). Trimming pared 3 bases from V and 2 bases from J, leaving 14 bases between. The CDR3 consists of 15 residues. In germline, CDR1 is SQVTM, CDR2 ANQGSEA. The CDR3 spells CSVEGTPSAYNEQFF. CDR3 in DNA: TGCAGCGTTGAGGGGACTCCCTCGGCCTACAATGAGCAGTTCTTC.

The chain joins TRBV6-5 to TRBJ1-1, with 7 bases fitting TRBD1. CDR3 length equals 15 residues. The junction had 9 bases not matched to a gene; V was cut back by 8 bases and J by 0 bases. The germline CDR1 and CDR2 sequences are MNHEY and SVGAGI. Here the CDR3 reads CASARQGSMNTEAFF. DNA of the CDR3: TGTGCCAGCGCAAGACAGGGCAGCATGAACACTGAAGCTTTCTTT.

This chain joins TRBV14 and TRBJ1-1; no definite D call. CDR1 is SGHDN, CDR2 FVKESK, per germline. V was pared by 1 base and J by 0 bases, with 6 bases between. This CDR3 region has 14 residues. CDR3 nucleotide sequence: TGTGCCAGCAGCCAAGCAGGCATGAACACTGAAGCTTTCTTT. This codes for CASSQAGMNTEAFF.